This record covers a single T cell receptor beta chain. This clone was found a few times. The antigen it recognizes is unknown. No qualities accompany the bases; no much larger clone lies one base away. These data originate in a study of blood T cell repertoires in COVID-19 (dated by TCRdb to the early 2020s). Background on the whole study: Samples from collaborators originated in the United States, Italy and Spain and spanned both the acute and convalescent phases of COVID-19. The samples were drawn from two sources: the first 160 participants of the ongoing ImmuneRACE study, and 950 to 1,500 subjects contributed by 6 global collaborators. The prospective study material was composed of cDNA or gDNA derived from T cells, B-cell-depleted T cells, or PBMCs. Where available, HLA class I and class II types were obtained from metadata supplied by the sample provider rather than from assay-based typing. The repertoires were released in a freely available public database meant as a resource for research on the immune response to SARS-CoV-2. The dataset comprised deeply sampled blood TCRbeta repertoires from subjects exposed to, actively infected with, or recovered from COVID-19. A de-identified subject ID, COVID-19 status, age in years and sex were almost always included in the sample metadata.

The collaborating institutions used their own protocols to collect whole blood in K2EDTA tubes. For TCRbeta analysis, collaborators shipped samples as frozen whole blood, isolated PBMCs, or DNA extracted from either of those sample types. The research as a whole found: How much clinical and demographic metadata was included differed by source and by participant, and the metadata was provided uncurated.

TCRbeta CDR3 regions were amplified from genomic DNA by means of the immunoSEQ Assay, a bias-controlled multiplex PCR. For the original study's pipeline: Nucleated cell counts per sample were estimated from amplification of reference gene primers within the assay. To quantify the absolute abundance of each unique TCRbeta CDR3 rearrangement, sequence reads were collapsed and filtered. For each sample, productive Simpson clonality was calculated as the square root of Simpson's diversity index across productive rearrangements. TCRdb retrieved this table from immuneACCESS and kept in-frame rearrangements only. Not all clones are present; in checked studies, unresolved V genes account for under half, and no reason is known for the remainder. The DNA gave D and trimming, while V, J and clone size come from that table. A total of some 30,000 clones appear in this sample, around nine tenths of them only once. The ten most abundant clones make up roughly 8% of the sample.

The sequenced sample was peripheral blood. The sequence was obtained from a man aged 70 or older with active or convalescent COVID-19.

The CDR3 sequence is CASIPTGGITEAFF. DNA sequence: TGTGCCAGCATCCCAACCGGGGGTATCACTGAAGCTTTCTTT. The chain is assembled from TRBV7-9 and TRBJ1-1; TRBD1 could be the D gene, as 5 bases match. The CDR3 numbers 14 residues from cysteine through phenylalanine. The kept DNA is CDR3 alone, 42 bases in frame from the first base. Deletion took 7 bases off V and 4 bases off J, with a span of 16 bases between the germline ends. The germline V gene (reference sequence) gives CDR1 as SEHNR and CDR2 as FQNEAQ.